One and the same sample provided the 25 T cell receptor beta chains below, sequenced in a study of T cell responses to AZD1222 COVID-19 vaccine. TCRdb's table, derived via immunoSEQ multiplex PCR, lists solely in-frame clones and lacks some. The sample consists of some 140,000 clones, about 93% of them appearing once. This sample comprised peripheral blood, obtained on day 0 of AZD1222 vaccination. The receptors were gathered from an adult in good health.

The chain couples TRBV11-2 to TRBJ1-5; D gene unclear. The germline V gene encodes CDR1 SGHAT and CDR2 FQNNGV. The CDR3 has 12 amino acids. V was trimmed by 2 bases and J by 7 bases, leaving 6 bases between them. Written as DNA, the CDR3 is TGTGCCAGCAGCTTAATGGGCCAGCCCCAGCATTTT. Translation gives CASSLMGQPQHF.

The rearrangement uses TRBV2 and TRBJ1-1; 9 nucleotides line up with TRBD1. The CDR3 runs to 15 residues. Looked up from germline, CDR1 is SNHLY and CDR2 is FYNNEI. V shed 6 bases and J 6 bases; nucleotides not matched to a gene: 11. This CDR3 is CASRKPTGGMSEAFF. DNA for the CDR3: TGTGCCAGCAGGAAACCGACAGGGGGTATGTCTGAAGCTTTCTTT. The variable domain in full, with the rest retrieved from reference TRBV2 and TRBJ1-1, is EPEVTQTPSHQVTQMGQEVILRCVPISNHLYFYWYRQILGQKVEFLVSFYNNEISEKSEIFDDQFSVERPDGSNFTLKIRSTKLEDSAMYFCASRKPTGGMSEAFFGQGTRLTVV.

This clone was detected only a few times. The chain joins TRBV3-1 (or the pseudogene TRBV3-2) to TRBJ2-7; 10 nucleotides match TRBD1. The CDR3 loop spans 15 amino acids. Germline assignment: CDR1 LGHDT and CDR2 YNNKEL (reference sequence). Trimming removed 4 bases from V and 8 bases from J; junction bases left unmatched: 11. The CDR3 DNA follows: TGTGCCAGCAGCCTCCGGGACAGGGGACGACCTAAGCAGTACTTC. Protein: CASSLRDRGRPKQYF.

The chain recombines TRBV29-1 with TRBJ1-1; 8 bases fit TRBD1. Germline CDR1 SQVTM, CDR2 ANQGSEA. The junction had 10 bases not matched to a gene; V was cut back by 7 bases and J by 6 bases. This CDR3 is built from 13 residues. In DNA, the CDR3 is TGCAGCGCTCGCGGGACAGGCCCTTCTGAAGCTTTCTTT. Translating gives CSARGTGPSEAFF. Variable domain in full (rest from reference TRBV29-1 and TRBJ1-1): SAVISQKPSRDICQRGTSLTIQCQVDSQVTMMFWYRQQPGQSLTLIATANQGSEATYESGFVIDKFPISRPNLTFSTLTVSNMSPEDSSIYLCSARGTGPSEAFFGQGTRLTVV.

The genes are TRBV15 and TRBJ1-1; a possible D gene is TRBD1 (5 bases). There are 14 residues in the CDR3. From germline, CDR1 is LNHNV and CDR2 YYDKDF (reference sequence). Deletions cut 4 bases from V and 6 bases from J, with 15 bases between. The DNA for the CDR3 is TGTGCCACCAGCATCGCCAGGGTCGGCCCTGAAGCTTTCTTT. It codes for CATSIARVGPEAFF.

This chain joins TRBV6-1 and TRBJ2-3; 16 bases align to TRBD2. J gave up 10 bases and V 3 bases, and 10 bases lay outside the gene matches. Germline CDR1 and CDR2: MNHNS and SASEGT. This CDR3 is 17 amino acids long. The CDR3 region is CASSDGTSGGAAEAQYF. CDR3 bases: TGTGCCAGCAGTGACGGGACTAGCGGGGGGGCCGCCGAGGCGCAGTATTTT.

CDR3 amino acids: CASSTLTVAKNIQYF. The CDR3 DNA follows: TGTGCCAGCAGCACCCTGACGGTAGCCAAAAACATTCAGTACTTC. This chain uses TRBV5-6 with TRBJ2-4; unclear D gene. V was cut by 4 bases and J by 0 bases, with 11 bases left in between. Germline V gives CDR1 SGHDT, CDR2 YYEEEE. The CDR3 is 15 residues long. The full variable domain, its missing parts supplied by reference TRBV5-6 and TRBJ2-4, is DAGVTQSPTHLIKTRGQQVTLRCSPKSGHDTVSWYQQALGQGPQFIFQYYEEEERQRGNFPDRFSGHQFPNYSSELNVNALLLGDSALYLCASSTLTVAKNIQYFGAGTRLSVL.

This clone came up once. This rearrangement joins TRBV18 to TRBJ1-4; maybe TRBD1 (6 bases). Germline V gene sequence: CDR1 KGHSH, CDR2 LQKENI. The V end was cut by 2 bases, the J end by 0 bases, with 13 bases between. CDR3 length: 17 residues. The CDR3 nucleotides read TGTGCCAGCTCACCAGTCGGGGGGCAAGCAACTAATGAAAAACTGTTTTTT. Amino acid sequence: CASSPVGGQATNEKLFF.

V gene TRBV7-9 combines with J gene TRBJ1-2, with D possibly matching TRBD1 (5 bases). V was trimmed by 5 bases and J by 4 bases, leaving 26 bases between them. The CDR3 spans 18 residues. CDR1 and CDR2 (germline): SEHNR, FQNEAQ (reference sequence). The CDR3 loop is CASSQGRDPSLDRYGYTF. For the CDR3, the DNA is TGTGCCAGCAGCCAAGGCAGGGACCCCTCCCTCGACCGCTATGGCTACACCTTC.

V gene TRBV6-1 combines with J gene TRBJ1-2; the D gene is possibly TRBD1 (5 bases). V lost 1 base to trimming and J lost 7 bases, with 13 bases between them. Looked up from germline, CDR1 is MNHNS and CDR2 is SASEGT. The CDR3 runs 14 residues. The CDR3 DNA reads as TGTGCCAGCAGTGAAGGGGCGCGTGGGGCTGGCTACACCTTC. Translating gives CASSEGARGAGYTF.

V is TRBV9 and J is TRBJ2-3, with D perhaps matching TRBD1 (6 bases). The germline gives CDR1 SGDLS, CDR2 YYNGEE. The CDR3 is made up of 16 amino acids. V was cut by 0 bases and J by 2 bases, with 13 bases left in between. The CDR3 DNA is TGTGCCAGCAGCGTAGAAGGTAGGGACATCACAGATACGCAGTATTTT. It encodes CASSVEGRDITDTQYF.

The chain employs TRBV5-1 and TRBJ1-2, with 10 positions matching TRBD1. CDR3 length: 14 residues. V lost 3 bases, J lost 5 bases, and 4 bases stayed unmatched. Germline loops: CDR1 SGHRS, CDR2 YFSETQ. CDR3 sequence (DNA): TGCGCCAGCAGCTCGGGACAGGGGATTTATGGCTACACCTTC. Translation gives CASSSGQGIYGYTF.

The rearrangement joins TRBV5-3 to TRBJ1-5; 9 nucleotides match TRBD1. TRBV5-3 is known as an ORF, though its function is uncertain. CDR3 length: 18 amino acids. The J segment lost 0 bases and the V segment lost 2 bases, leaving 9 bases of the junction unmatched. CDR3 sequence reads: CARSFYPDRGHSNQPQHF. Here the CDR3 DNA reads TGTGCCAGAAGCTTCTACCCGGACAGGGGTCATAGCAATCAGCCCCAGCATTTT.

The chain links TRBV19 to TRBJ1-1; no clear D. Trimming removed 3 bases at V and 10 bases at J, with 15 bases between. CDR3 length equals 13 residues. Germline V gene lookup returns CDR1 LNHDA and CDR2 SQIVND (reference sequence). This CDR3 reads CASSIGPPGGAFF. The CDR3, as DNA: TGTGCCAGTAGTATTGGGCCTCCCGGAGGAGCTTTCTTT.

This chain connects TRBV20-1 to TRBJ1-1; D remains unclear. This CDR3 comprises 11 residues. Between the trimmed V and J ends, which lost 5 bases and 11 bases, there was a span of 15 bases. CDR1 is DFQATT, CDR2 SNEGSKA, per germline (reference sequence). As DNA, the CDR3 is TGCAGTGCTGAAGACGGCGATTTCGCTTTCTTT. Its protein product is CSAEDGDFAFF.

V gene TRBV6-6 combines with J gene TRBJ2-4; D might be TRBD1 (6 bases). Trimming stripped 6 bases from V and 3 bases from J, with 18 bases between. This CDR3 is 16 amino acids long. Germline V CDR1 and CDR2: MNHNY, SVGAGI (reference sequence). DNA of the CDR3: TGTGCCAGCAGCCGTATTAGGGGCAGGGGCAAAAACATTCAGTACTTC. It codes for CASSRIRGRGKNIQYF.

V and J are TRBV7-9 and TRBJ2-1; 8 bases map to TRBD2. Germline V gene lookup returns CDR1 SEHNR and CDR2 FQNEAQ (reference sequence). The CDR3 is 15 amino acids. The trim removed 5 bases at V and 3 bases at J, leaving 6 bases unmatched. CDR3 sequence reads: CASSPGTRNYNEQFF. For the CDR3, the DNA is TGTGCCAGCAGCCCAGGGACTAGAAACTACAATGAGCAGTTCTTC.

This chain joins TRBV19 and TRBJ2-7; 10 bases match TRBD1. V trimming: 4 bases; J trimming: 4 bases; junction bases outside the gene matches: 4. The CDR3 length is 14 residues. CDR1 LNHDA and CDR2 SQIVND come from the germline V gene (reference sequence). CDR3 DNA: TGTGCCAGTAGTAGGGACAGGGGACCGTACGAGCAGTACTTC. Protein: CASSRDRGPYEQYF. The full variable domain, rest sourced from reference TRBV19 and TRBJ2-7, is DGGITQSPKYLFRKEGQNVTLSCEQNLNHDAMYWYRQDPGQGLRLIYYSQIVNDFQKGDIAEGYSVSREKKESFPLTVTSAQKNPTAFYLCASSRDRGPYEQYFGPGTRLTVT.

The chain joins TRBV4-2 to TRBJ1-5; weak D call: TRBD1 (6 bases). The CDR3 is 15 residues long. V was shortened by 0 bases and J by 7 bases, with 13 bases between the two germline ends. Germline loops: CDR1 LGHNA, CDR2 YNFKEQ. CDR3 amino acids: CASSQETGDLQPQHF. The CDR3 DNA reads TGTGCCAGCAGCCAAGAGACAGGCGATTTACAGCCCCAGCATTTT.

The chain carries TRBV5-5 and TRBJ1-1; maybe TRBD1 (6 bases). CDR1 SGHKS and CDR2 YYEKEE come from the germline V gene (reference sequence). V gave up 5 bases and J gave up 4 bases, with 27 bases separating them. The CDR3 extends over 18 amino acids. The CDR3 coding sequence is TGTGCCAGCAGACCTGTGAGGGGGGGCGTAGGAGGTAGCACTGAAGCTTTCTTT. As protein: CASRPVRGGVGGSTEAFF.

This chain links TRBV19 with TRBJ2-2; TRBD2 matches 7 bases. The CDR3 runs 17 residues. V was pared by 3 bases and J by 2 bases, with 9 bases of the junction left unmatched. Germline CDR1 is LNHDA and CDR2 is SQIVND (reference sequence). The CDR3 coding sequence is TGTGCCAGTAGTATCGGGGGGTGGACAACCAACACCGGGGAGCTGTTTTTT. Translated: CASSIGGWTTNTGELFF.

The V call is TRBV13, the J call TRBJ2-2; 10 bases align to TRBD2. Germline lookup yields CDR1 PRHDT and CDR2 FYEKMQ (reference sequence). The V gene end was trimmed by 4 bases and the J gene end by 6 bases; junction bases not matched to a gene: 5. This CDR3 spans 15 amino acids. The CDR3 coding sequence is TGTGCCAGCAGCTCCAAGCGGGGGGGCGCCGGGGAGCTGTTTTTT. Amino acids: CASSSKRGGAGELFF.

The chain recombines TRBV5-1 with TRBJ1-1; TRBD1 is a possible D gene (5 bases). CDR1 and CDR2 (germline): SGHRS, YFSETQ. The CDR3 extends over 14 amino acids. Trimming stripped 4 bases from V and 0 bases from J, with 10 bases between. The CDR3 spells CASSTGPMNTEAFF. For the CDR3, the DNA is TGCGCCAGCAGCACGGGACCGATGAACACTGAAGCTTTCTTT. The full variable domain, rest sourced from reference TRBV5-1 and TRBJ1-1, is KAGVTQTPRYLIKTRGQQVTLSCSPISGHRSVSWYQQTPGQGLQFLFEYFSETQRNKGNFPGRFSGRQFSNSRSEMNVSTLELGDSALYLCASSTGPMNTEAFFGQGTRLTVV.

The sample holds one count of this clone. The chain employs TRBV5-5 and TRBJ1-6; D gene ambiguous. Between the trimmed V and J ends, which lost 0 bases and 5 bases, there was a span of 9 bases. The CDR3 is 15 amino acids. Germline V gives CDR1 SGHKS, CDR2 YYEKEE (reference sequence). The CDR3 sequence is CASSLESGNNSPLHF. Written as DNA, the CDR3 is TGTGCCAGCAGCTTGGAGTCCGGGAATAATTCACCCCTCCACTTT.

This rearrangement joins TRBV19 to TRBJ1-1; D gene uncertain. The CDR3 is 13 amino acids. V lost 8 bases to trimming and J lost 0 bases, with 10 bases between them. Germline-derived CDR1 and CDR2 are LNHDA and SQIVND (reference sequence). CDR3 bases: TGTGCCAGTGCTACCCACTTGAACACTGAAGCTTTCTTT. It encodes CASATHLNTEAFF.